The rows below give T cell receptor beta chains drawn from one sample of a study of T cell responses to AZD1222 COVID-19 vaccine. Sequencing was performed with immunoSEQ multiplex PCR; in TCRdb, only in-frame clones are kept and a portion is missing. The repertoire has 160,000 or so clones, 90% to 95% of them found once; the top ten carry roughly 1.6%. This specimen consisted of peripheral blood, obtained 28 days after the second AZD1222 dose. These TCRs come from an adult who received the AZD1222 COVID-19 vaccine. Each CDR3 is given with its conserved first and last residue. The D gene is left open where the match is weak. Expanded clones get a size class; other rows say once, few or many, or leave the size out.

once	TRBD2	TRBV10-2	TRBJ2-7	CASSDLAGGPEQYF	TGCGCCAGCAGTGACCTAGCGGGAGGGCCGGAGCAGTACTTC
few	.	TRBV12-3/TRBV12-4	TRBJ1-1	CASSLGGNEAFF	TGTGCCAGCAGTTTAGGCGGGAATGAAGCTTTCTTT
.	.	TRBV11-2	TRBJ2-5	CASSLDWARGETQYF	TGTGCCAGCAGCTTAGATTGGGCTAGAGGAGAGACCCAGTACTTC
.	.	TRBV9	TRBJ2-3	CASSGPLTTDTQYF	TGTGCCAGCAGCGGGCCTCTTACGACAGATACGCAGTATTTT
.	.	TRBV2	TRBJ2-4	CASSELDVAKNIQYF	TGTGCCAGCAGTGAACTGGACGTAGCCAAAAACATTCAGTACTTC
once	.	TRBV19	TRBJ1-5	CASSIAAVTNQPQHF	TGTGCCAGTAGTATAGCGGCAGTGACTAATCAGCCCCAGCATTTT
.	TRBD1	TRBV5-5	TRBJ1-2	CASSPTTGLSYGYTF	TGTGCCAGCAGCCCAACGACAGGGCTCTCCTATGGCTACACCTTC
.	.	TRBV21-1	TRBJ1-6	CAHPRQAQVSSYNSPLHF	TGTGCCCACCCCCGGCAGGCCCAGGTAAGCTCCTATAATTCACCCCTCCACTTT
few	.	TRBV12-3/TRBV12-4	TRBJ1-3	CASSKQGNTIYF	TGTGCCAGCAGTAAGCAGGGAAACACCATATATTTT
.	TRBD2	TRBV3-1/TRBV3-2	TRBJ2-1	CASSQEWGGRTYNEQFF	TGTGCCAGCAGCCAAGAATGGGGCGGGAGAACCTACAATGAGCAGTTCTTC
.	.	TRBV5-1	TRBJ2-1	CASSLGSSSRSITPSSYNEQFF	TGCGCCAGCAGCTTGGGCTCTAGCTCTCGGTCCATTACGCCAAGCTCCTACAATGAGCAGTTCTTC
.	.	TRBV9	TRBJ2-5	CASSVARGRVQTQYF	TGTGCCAGCAGCGTAGCAAGGGGACGTGTACAGACCCAGTACTTC
.	.	TRBV9	TRBJ1-2	CASSVSGQAPYF	TGTGCCAGCAGCGTATCCGGACAAGCACCTTACTTC
.	.	TRBV11-2	TRBJ2-1	CASSLDAGNLPYNEQFF	TGTGCCAGCAGTTTAGATGCGGGGAACCTCCCCTACAATGAGCAGTTCTTC
once	TRBD1	TRBV6-5	TRBJ1-6	CASRPDRDDNSPLHF	TGTGCCAGCAGGCCCGACAGGGACGATAATTCACCCCTCCACTTT
.	.	TRBV18	TRBJ1-1	CASSPTGNTEAFF	TGTGCCAGCTCACCAACGGGGAACACTGAAGCTTTCTTT
.	TRBD1	TRBV27	TRBJ1-3	CASSGQGAGGNTIYF	TGTGCCAGCAGTGGACAGGGGGCGGGTGGAAACACCATATATTTT
.	.	TRBV6-5	TRBJ2-7	CASRWGQTAHEQYF	TGTGCCAGCAGGTGGGGACAAACTGCCCACGAGCAGTACTTC
.	.	TRBV5-4	TRBJ1-1	CASSFWENTEAFF	TGTGCCAGCAGCTTCTGGGAAAACACTGAAGCTTTCTTT
.	.	TRBV11-2	TRBJ1-1	CASSSMNTEAFF	TGTGCCAGCAGCTCAATGAACACTGAAGCTTTCTTT
.	.	TRBV15	TRBJ2-2	CATSRDETGELFF	TGTGCCACCAGCAGAGATGAAACCGGGGAGCTGTTTTTT
.	TRBD1	TRBV6-5	TRBJ1-1	CASRDRENTEAFF	TGTGCCAGCAGAGACAGGGAGAACACTGAAGCTTTCTTT
.	TRBD1	TRBV7-9	TRBJ1-2	CASSPRDSRGGGYTF	TGTGCCAGCAGCCCGCGGGACAGCCGGGGGGGCGGCTACACCTTC
.	.	TRBV6-5	TRBJ2-2	CASSYTGKDGELFF	TGTGCCAGCAGTTACACTGGGAAGGACGGGGAGCTGTTTTTT
.	.	TRBV27	TRBJ2-7	CASSLFWLPTFSYEQYF	TGTGCCAGCAGTTTATTTTGGCTACCCACCTTCTCCTACGAGCAGTACTTC
.	TRBD1	TRBV27	TRBJ1-2	CASRPRDSYGYTF	TGTGCCAGCAGGCCCCGGGACAGCTATGGCTACACCTTC
.	.	TRBV3-1/TRBV3-2	TRBJ2-7	CASSQGREASYEQYF	TGTGCCAGCAGCCAAGGCAGGGAGGCCTCCTACGAGCAGTACTTC